Following are 10 T cell receptor beta chains from one sample sequenced in a study of shared clonotypes between healthy human individuals (dated by TCRdb to the early 2020s). The method behind the library was the immunoSEQ multiplex PCR assay. TCRdb carries this immuneACCESS record with in-frame sequences only. Its versions omit some clonotypes, under half of them owing to an unresolved V gene in the studies checked, with the rest unexplained. The sample table records over a million clones; 65% to 80% of these occur just once. The ten largest clones capture approximately 1.3% of the sample. Sequenced input: memory CD4+ T cells sorted from blood. The sample's cell subset or site, from its label and the paper: CD45RA-negative fraction. Every receptor here comes from a man younger than 30 in good health.

The gene calls are TRBV5-4 and TRBJ2-6; no clear D. CDR3 length: 15 residues. In germline, CDR1 is SGHNT, CDR2 YYREEE (reference sequence). Between the trimmed V and J ends, which lost 0 bases and 4 bases, there was a span of 8 bases. The CDR3: CASSLGLTGANVLTF. The CDR3 DNA is TGTGCCAGCAGCTTGGGCCTAACCGGGGCCAACGTCCTGACTTTC.

About this clone itself: The same CDR3 arises from other DNA sequences in this sample as well. DNA for the CDR3: TGTGCCAGCAGCTTGGCCTCTGGATACGAGCAGTACTTC. This codes for CASSLASGYEQYF. The V and J genes are TRBV5-6 and TRBJ2-5; D is ambiguous. TRBJ2-7 explains the end of the DNA better; the J call may be wrong. CDR1 is SGHDT and CDR2 is YYEEEE in the germline V gene. The CDR3 consists of 13 residues.

To note about this clone: A read error may produce the germline difference seen at one junction end. The gene calls are TRBV6-1 and TRBJ2-7; the match to TRBD1 covers 8 bases. CDR1 and CDR2 (germline): MNHNS, SASEGT. This CDR3 has 11 residues. CDR3 loop: CASSEGGRGRF. Here the CDR3 DNA reads TGTGCCAGCAGTGAAGGGGGCAGGGGGCGTTTT.

V is TRBV28 and J is TRBJ2-7; TRBD1 or TRBD2 may be the D gene (5 bases each). CDR1 is MDHEN, CDR2 SYDVKM, per germline. The CDR3 covers 13 residues. V was shortened by 7 bases and J by 2 bases, with 12 bases between the two germline ends. For the CDR3, the DNA is TGTGCCAGCACCCCCTCGGGGCCCTACGAGCAGTACTTC. It codes for CASTPSGPYEQYF.

The V and J genes are TRBV7-9 and TRBJ2-5; D not resolved. The CDR3 covers 13 residues. In germline, CDR1 is SEHNR, CDR2 FQNEAQ (reference sequence). Trimming took 2 bases from V and 2 from J, leaving 6 bases between them. CDR3 amino acids: CASSLWGQETQYF. CDR3 nucleotide sequence: TGTGCCAGCAGCTTATGGGGACAAGAGACCCAGTACTTC.

The rearrangement links TRBV21-1 to TRBJ2-7; TRBD1 is taken as the D call from the table, unchecked against the DNA. TRBV21-1 is flagged as a pseudogene. The CDR3 length is 16 residues. CDR3 sequence: CASSIRDRGGESEQYF. The CDR3 DNA reads TGTGCCAGCAGCATTCGTGACAGGGGAGGGGAAAGCGAGCAGTACTTC.

The chain employs TRBV7-9 and TRBJ2-1, with TRBD2 matching over 10 bases. J gave up 6 bases and V 5 bases, and 7 bases lay outside the gene matches. The germline V gene encodes CDR1 SEHNR and CDR2 FQNEAQ (reference sequence). The CDR3 contains 15 residues. CDR3 bases: TGTGCCAGCAGCCCAACGGGACTAGCGCGCAATGAGCAGTTCTTC. It yields the protein CASSPTGLARNEQFF.

This clone appeared a few times. V and J are TRBV28 and TRBJ1-5; D is ambiguous. Germline values: CDR1 MDHEN, CDR2 SYDVKM. V was clipped by 2 bases and J by 1 base, with 6 bases between them. CDR3 length: 14 residues. CDR3 nucleotide sequence: TGTGCCAGCAGTTTAATAATAAGCAATCAGCCCCAGCATTTT. This translates into CASSLIISNQPQHF.

This clone was seen more than once but under ten times. This chain connects TRBV27 to TRBJ2-3; D unresolved. Trimming cost V 2 bases and J 1 base, with 10 bases left between them. Germline CDR1 MNHEY, CDR2 SMNVEV (reference sequence). The CDR3 sequence is 15 residues long. The CDR3 coding sequence is TGTGCCAGCAGTTTAGAATGGCTCTGCACAGATACGCAGTATTTT. Residues: CASSLEWLCTDTQYF.

The rearrangement uses TRBV11-3 and TRBJ2-3; TRBD1 aligns across 10 bases. Germline V gene data show CDR1 as SGHNT and CDR2 as YENEEA. The CDR3 consists of 15 residues. Losses at the gene ends were 4 bases for V and 4 bases for J; bases not matched to a gene: 5. The DNA of the CDR3 is TGTGCCAGCAGCTCAGGGACAGGGGATGCAGATACGCAGTATTTT. The encoded protein is CASSSGTGDADTQYF.